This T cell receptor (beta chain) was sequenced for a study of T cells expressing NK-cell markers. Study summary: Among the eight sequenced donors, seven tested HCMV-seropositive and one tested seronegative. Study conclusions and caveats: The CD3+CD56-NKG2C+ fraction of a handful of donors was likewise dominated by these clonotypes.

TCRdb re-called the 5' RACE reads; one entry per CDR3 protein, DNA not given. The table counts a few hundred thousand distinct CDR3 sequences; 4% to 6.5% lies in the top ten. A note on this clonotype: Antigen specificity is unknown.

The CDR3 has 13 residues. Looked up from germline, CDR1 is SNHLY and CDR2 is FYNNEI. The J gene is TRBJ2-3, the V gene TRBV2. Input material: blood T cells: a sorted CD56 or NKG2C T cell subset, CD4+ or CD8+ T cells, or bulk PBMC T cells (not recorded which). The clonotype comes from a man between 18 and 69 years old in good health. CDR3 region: CASRFLSADTQYF.